This T cell receptor (beta chain) was captured by sequencing in a study of B cell selection in AIRE deficiency. Points from the study as a whole: In TCRBV usage, CDR3 length and diversity, patient Tconv and Treg cells matched healthy donors. CDR3s were shorter in shared Treg sequences, reflecting few non-templated nucleotide insertions.

This clone was seen a handful of times. Antigen: not known. The V gene lost 0 bases and the J gene lost 4 bases, with 16 bases spanning the gap. Germline lookup yields CDR1 SGHRS and CDR2 YFSETQ. This CDR3 is 16 amino acids long. Sorting defined conventional CD4 T cells as CD4+CD127+. The table came from immunoSEQ multiplex PCR; TCRdb's copy has only in-frame clones and leaves some out. The table has about 25,000 clones, about 95% seen once; the top ten hold 0.2% to 0.3%. The TCR sequence derives from a human donor in good health. This chain connects TRBV5-1 to TRBJ2-5; perhaps D is TRBD1 or TRBD2 (5 bases each). Sequences were obtained from CD4+CD127+ conventional T cells sorted from PBMCs. CDR3 sequence: CASSLAVAERGETQYF. Written as DNA, the CDR3 is TGCGCCAGCAGCTTGGCCGTGGCGGAGAGGGGAGAGACCCAGTACTTC. Full variable domain (missing parts from reference TRBV5-1 and TRBJ2-5): KAGVTQTPRYLIKTRGQQVTLSCSPISGHRSVSWYQQTPGQGLQFLFEYFSETQRNKGNFPGRFSGRQFSNSRSEMNVSTLELGDSALYLCASSLAVAERGETQYFGPGTRLLVL.